These 20 T cell receptor beta chains came from one sample sequenced in a study of OX40 agonist ivuxolimab in advanced cancers. Only in-frame clones appear in the TCRdb table, and some are missing; sequencing was by immunoSEQ multiplex PCR. Among 65,000 to 80,000 clones listed, around 87% were seen once. The material sequenced was CD4+ or CD8+ T cells sorted from blood, taken in a trial of the OX40 agonist ivuxolimab. The receptors derive from an adult with an advanced solid tumor such as melanoma, head and neck, liver or kidney cancer.

The chain employs TRBV2 and TRBJ2-3, with a tentative D call TRBD2 (5 bases). The germline V and J ends were trimmed by 7 bases and 0 bases, with 14 bases remaining between them. The length of the CDR3 is 15 residues. Germline V CDR1 and CDR2: SNHLY, FYNNEI. This CDR3 reads CASIPRSASTDTQYF. The CDR3 DNA sequence: TGTGCCAGCATACCCCGTAGCGCGAGCACAGATACGCAGTATTTT.

The V gene is TRBV18, the J gene TRBJ2-7; D tentatively fits TRBD1 or TRBD2 (6 bases each). In germline, CDR1 is KGHSH, CDR2 LQKENI. The CDR3 spans 14 residues. Deletions cut 4 bases from V and 5 bases from J, with 15 bases between. The CDR3 sequence: CASSQAPGEDEQYF. CDR3 DNA: TGTGCCAGCTCACAAGCTCCAGGGGAGGACGAGCAGTACTTC. Drawing the rest from reference TRBV18 and TRBJ2-7, the complete variable domain is NAGVMQNPRHLVRRRGQEARLRCSPMKGHSHVYWYRQLPEEGLKFMVYLQKENIIDESGMPKERFSAEFPKEGPSILRIQQVVRGDSAAYFCASSQAPGEDEQYFGPGTRLTVT.

The chain is built from TRBV11-3 and TRBJ2-3; D gene uncertain. The germline V gene encodes CDR1 SGHNT and CDR2 YENEEA. The ends were cut back, 1 base at V and 0 bases at J, with 14 bases in the middle. The CDR3 spans 17 residues. The CDR3 coding sequence is TGTGCCAGCAGCTTAGGCCTTTTCTCGGGCAGCACAGATACGCAGTATTTT. Translating gives CASSLGLFSGSTDTQYF.

This chain uses TRBV5-4 with TRBJ2-3; tentatively, D is TRBD2 (5 bases). The CDR3 spans 13 residues. From germline, CDR1 is SGHNT and CDR2 YYREEE (reference sequence). V dropped 0 bases and J dropped 8 bases, with 10 bases sitting between them. Here the CDR3 reads CASSLEGVGTQYF. CDR3 in DNA: TGTGCCAGCAGCTTGGAGGGAGTGGGTACGCAGTATTTT.

The chain employs TRBV4-3 and TRBJ2-7, with TRBD2 matching over 11 bases. CDR1 LGHNA and CDR2 YSLEER come from the germline V gene. Trimming cost V 3 bases and J 3 bases; bases outside gene matches: 4. The CDR3 is made up of 15 amino acids. The chain's CDR3 is CASSHLAGGYYEQYF. CDR3 bases: TGCGCCAGCAGCCACCTAGCGGGGGGCTACTACGAGCAGTACTTC.

This clone was counted once. Here the CDR3 reads CASKQGNTEAFF. In DNA, the CDR3 is TGTGCCAGCAAACAGGGGAACACTGAAGCTTTCTTT. The chain is built from TRBV6-1 and TRBJ1-1; perhaps TRBD1 as D (6 bases). This CDR3 is built from 12 residues. Per germline, CDR1 MNHNS and CDR2 SASEGT. The V gene lost 7 bases and the J gene lost 1 base, with 7 bases spanning the gap.

The genes are TRBV6-5 and TRBJ2-7; 7 bases are shared with TRBD1. V shed 0 bases and J 5 bases; nucleotides not matched to a gene: 7. Germline V lookup: CDR1 MNHEY, CDR2 SVGAGI. The CDR3 totals 15 residues. DNA of the CDR3: TGTGCCAGCAGTTACTCCCGAGACAGGGTGCACGAGCAGTACTTC. Its protein is CASSYSRDRVHEQYF.

This clone came up once. V gene TRBV7-2 combines with J gene TRBJ2-3, with 11 bases identical to TRBD2. The CDR3 extends over 16 amino acids. Germline V gives CDR1 SGHTA, CDR2 FQGNSA. The V segment lost 1 base and the J segment 4 bases; nucleotides outside the gene matches: 4. The DNA of the CDR3 is TGTGCCAGCAGCTTAGGGGGACTAGCGGAAGCAGATACGCAGTATTTT. It encodes CASSLGGLAEADTQYF.

The chain has TRBV13 and TRBJ2-1; D remains unclear. Per the germline V gene, CDR1 is PRHDT and CDR2 is FYEKMQ (reference sequence). This CDR3 is 14 amino acids long. V lost 5 bases and J lost 3, with 11 bases in between. CDR3 nucleotides: TGTGCCAGCAGCCCCCGAAGGGACTACAATGAGCAGTTCTTC. This translates into CASSPRRDYNEQFF.

The J gene is TRBJ2-6, the V gene TRBV7-2; no clear D gene. CDR3 length equals 15 residues. The ends were cut back, 4 bases at V and 0 bases at J, with 7 bases in the middle. Germline V gene sequence: CDR1 SGHTA, CDR2 FQGNSA. The CDR3 bases are TGTGCCAGCAGCTCAGGTGACTCTGGGGCCAACGTCCTGACTTTC. Protein sequence: CASSSGDSGANVLTF.

The chain is built from TRBV9 and TRBJ1-2; tentative D call: TRBD1 (5 bases). Between the trimmed V and J ends, which lost 2 bases and 2 bases, there was a span of 13 bases. This CDR3 spans 15 amino acids. The germline CDR1 and CDR2 sequences are SGDLS and YYNGEE. CDR3 in DNA: TGTGCCAGCAGCGTCACAGGACTTGCAAACTATGGCTACACCTTC. The encoded protein is CASSVTGLANYGYTF.

Only a few counts were recorded for this clone. J is TRBJ2-7 and V is TRBV6-1, with 9 bases that match TRBD1. After removal of 3 bases from V and 5 bases from J, the junction contained 11 bases not matched to a gene. From germline, CDR1 is MNHNS and CDR2 SASEGT. This CDR3 spans 16 amino acids. DNA of the CDR3: TGTGCCAGCAGTGATTGGGGGGGGACAGGGTCCCACGAGCAGTACTTC. Protein: CASSDWGGTGSHEQYF.

The genes are TRBV5-6 and TRBJ2-3, with no clear D. CDR3 length: 12 residues. In germline, CDR1 is SGHDT, CDR2 YYEEEE. V was shortened by 2 bases and J by 2 bases, with 3 bases between the two germline ends. The CDR3 protein is CASSFLTDTQYF. The CDR3 coding sequence is TGTGCCAGCAGCTTCCTCACAGATACGCAGTATTTT.

This chain joins TRBV11-2 and TRBJ1-1, with D possibly matching TRBD1 (5 bases). Trimming cost V 1 base and J 1 base, with 7 bases left between them. The CDR3 totals 14 residues. CDR1 is SGHAT, CDR2 FQNNGV, per germline. The CDR3: CASSLAGANTEAFF. The CDR3 DNA is TGTGCCAGCAGCTTAGCCGGGGCGAACACTGAAGCTTTCTTT.

In its sample, this clone was seen once. This chain connects TRBV18 to TRBJ1-2; 8 bases map to TRBD1. The CDR3 has 13 residues. Per the germline V gene, CDR1 is KGHSH and CDR2 is LQKENI. V was clipped by 3 bases and J by 8 bases; unmatched bases: 5. The CDR3 sequence: CASSPPTGDGYTF. The CDR3 coding sequence is TGTGCCAGCTCACCCCCGACAGGGGACGGCTACACCTTC.

The chain recombines TRBV9 with TRBJ1-1, with unresolved D. Between the trimmed V and J ends, which lost 0 bases and 5 bases, there was a span of 14 bases. Germline V lookup: CDR1 SGDLS, CDR2 YYNGEE. The CDR3 loop spans 15 amino acids. The chain's CDR3 is CASSVGWSRGTEAFF. In DNA form, the CDR3 reads TGTGCCAGCAGCGTAGGATGGAGCCGAGGAACTGAAGCTTTCTTT.

This chain uses TRBV2 with TRBJ2-7; tentatively, D is TRBD1 (5 bases). Germline lookup yields CDR1 SNHLY and CDR2 FYNNEI. The CDR3 contains 12 residues. The V end was cut by 7 bases, the J end by 3 bases, with 10 bases between. CDR3 region: CASTDTSYEQYF. Written as DNA, the CDR3 is TGTGCCAGCACGGACACGAGCTACGAGCAGTACTTC.

The chain has TRBV7-3 and TRBJ2-2; the match to TRBD2 covers 10 bases. The trim removed 4 bases at V and 7 bases at J, leaving 9 bases unmatched. The germline gives CDR1 SGHTA, CDR2 FQGTGA. This CDR3 is built from 16 residues. The CDR3 sequence is CASSSSGGAVNGELFF. CDR3 nucleotides: TGTGCCAGCAGCTCCAGCGGGGGGGCCGTCAACGGGGAGCTGTTTTTT.

The gene calls are TRBV19 and TRBJ1-1; TRBD1 matches 7 bases. With 5 bases clipped from V and 4 bases from J, the junction kept 1 base outside the gene matches. Germline values: CDR1 LNHDA, CDR2 SQIVND (reference sequence). This CDR3 comprises 12 residues. The CDR3, as DNA: TGTGCCAGTAGTCGACAGGGCACTGAAGCTTTCTTT. Protein sequence: CASSRQGTEAFF.

This clone was found once. The V call is TRBV7-9, the J call TRBJ2-7, with 8 bases aligning to TRBD1. The CDR3 sequence is 16 residues long. Per germline, CDR1 SEHNR and CDR2 FQNEAQ (reference sequence). J was trimmed by 4 bases and V by 3 bases; bases with no gene match: 11. The CDR3 DNA follows: TGTGCCAGCAGCTTTCAGGGACAGGCCCTGGGATACGAGCAGTACTTC. Its translation: CASSFQGQALGYEQYF.